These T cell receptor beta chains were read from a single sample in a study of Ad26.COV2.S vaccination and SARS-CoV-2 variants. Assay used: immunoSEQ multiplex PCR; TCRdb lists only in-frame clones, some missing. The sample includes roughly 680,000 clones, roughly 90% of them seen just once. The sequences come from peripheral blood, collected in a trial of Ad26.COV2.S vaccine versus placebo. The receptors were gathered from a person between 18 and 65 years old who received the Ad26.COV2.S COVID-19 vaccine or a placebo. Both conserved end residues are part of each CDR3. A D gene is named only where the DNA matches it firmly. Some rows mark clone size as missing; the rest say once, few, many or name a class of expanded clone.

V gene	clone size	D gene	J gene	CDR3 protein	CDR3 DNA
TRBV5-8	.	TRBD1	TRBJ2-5	CASVHRGETQYF	TGTGCCAGCGTCCACAGGGGGGAGACCCAGTACTTC
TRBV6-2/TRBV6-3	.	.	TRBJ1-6	CASSNAGAGKNSPLHF	TGTGCCAGCAGTAACGCAGGGGCGGGGAAGAATTCACCCCTCCACTTT
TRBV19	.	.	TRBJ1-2	CASSIDLGPANYGYTF	TGTGCCAGTAGTATAGATCTCGGACCAGCTAACTATGGCTACACCTTC
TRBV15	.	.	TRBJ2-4	CATSRDRDFGIQYF	TGTGCCACCAGCAGAGATAGGGACTTCGGCATTCAGTACTTC
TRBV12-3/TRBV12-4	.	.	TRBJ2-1	CASSGVDEQFF	TGTGCCAGCAGCGGCGTAGATGAGCAGTTCTTC
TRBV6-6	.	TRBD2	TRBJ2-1	CASGGLAANEQFF	TGTGCCAGCGGGGGACTAGCTGCGAATGAGCAGTTCTTC
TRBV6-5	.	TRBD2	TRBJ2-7	CASSSPGTSGYEQYF	TGTGCCAGCAGTTCCCCCGGGACTAGCGGCTACGAGCAGTACTTC
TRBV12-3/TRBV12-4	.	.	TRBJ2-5	CASSLAGRETQYF	TGTGCCAGCAGTTTGGCGGGGAGGGAGACCCAGTACTTC
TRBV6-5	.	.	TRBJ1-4	CASSSGWANEKLFF	TGTGCCAGCAGTTCAGGGTGGGCTAATGAAAAACTGTTTTTT
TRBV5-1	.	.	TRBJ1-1	CASSVDSNTEAFF	TGCGCCAGCAGCGTGGACAGTAACACTGAAGCTTTCTTT
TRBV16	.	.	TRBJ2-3	CASRIIPGHSTDTQYF	TGTGCCAGCAGAATAATACCGGGACATAGCACAGATACGCAGTATTTT
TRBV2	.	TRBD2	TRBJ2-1	CANQASTDSGNTGWNEQFF	TGTGCCAACCAAGCCTCAACCGATAGCGGGAATACCGGGTGGAATGAGCAGTTCTTC
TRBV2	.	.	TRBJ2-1	CASSGLDGIGEQFF	TGTGCCAGCAGTGGTCTAGATGGTATCGGTGAGCAGTTCTTC
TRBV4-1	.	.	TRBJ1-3	CASSQYHPGGEAGNTIYF	TGCGCCAGCAGCCAATATCATCCAGGAGGAGAGGCTGGAAACACCATATATTTT
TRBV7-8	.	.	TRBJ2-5	CASSLRRTEETQYF	TGTGCCAGCAGCTTAAGGAGGACGGAAGAGACCCAGTACTTC
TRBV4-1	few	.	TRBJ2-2	CASSQDGGQGDTGELFF	TGCGCCAGCAGCCAAGACGGCGGGCAGGGCGACACCGGGGAGCTGTTTTTT